These 32 T cell receptor beta chains share one sample of origin, sequenced in a study of T cell repertoires in cytomegalovirus infection. TCRdb ran MiXCR on the reads and lists one entry per CDR3 protein. The sample has 300,000 to 400,000 distinct CDR3 sequences; 9.5% are singletons. The sample comprised PBMCs. All receptors derive from a human donor in good health (CMV status not recorded). Some clones in this sample may be carry-over from other donors' samples.

A few counts support this clonotype. The V call is TRBV5-4, the J call TRBJ1-1; TRBD1 matches 7 bases. This CDR3 is built from 14 residues. V lost 4 bases, J lost 1 base, and 4 bases stayed unmatched. Per the germline V gene, CDR1 is SGHNT and CDR2 is YYREEE (reference sequence). The CDR3 protein is CASSEGQRNTEAFF. The CDR3 coding sequence is TGTGCCAGCAGCGAGGGACAGAGGAACACTGAAGCTTTCTTT. Full variable domain (outside the CDR3, taken from reference TRBV5-4 and TRBJ1-1): ETGVTQSPTHLIKTRGQQVTLRCSSQSGHNTVSWYQQALGQGPQFIFQYYREEENGRGNFPPRFSGLQFPNYSSELNVNALELDDSALYLCASSEGQRNTEAFFGQGTRLTVV.

The table lists this clonotype with many counts. V and J are TRBV11-3 and TRBJ2-2; D is ambiguous. Trimming shortened V by 0 bases and J by 5 bases, and 4 bases separated the two germline ends. Germline assignment: CDR1 SGHNT and CDR2 YENEEA. The CDR3 length is 13 residues. The chain's CDR3 is CASSLETTGELFF. The DNA of the CDR3 is TGTGCCAGCAGCTTAGAGACAACCGGGGAGCTGTTTTTT.

This sequence joins TRBV20-1 and TRBJ2-1; a possible D gene is TRBD2 (6 bases). This CDR3 has 15 residues. Between the trimmed V and J ends, which lost 5 bases and 5 bases, there was a span of 19 bases. The germline V gene encodes CDR1 DFQATT and CDR2 SNEGSKA (reference sequence). CDR3 in amino acids: CSAAELSGFDNEQFF. In DNA form, the CDR3 reads TGCAGTGCTGCCGAGCTTAGCGGATTCGACAATGAGCAGTTCTTC.

The CDR3: CASSLKGGTGELFF. Here the CDR3 DNA reads TGTGCCAGCAGCTTAAAAGGGGGAACCGGGGAGCTGTTTTTT. The chain employs TRBV7-3 and TRBJ2-2; possibly TRBD1 for D (6 bases). V was cut by 1 base and J by 5 bases, with 8 bases left in between. Germline V gene data show CDR1 as SGHTA and CDR2 as FQGTGA. The CDR3 is made up of 14 amino acids.

This clonotype appeared a few times. V and J are TRBV29-1 and TRBJ2-7; D is undetermined. This CDR3 spans 12 amino acids. V was pared by 2 bases and J by 0 bases, with 5 bases between. Germline CDR1 and CDR2: SQVTM and ANQGSEA. The CDR3 loop reads CSVESPSYEQYF. CDR3 sequence (DNA): TGCAGCGTTGAATCCCCCTCCTACGAGCAGTACTTC.

Ten or more counts support this clonotype. The chain couples TRBV7-4 to TRBJ1-4, with TRBD1 identical over 7 bases. J gave up 5 bases and V 7 bases, and 4 bases lay outside the gene matches. Germline V gene lookup returns CDR1 SGHVT and CDR2 SQSDAQ. The CDR3 sequence is 13 residues long. CDR3 residues: CASILDRNEKLFF. As DNA, the CDR3 is TGTGCCAGCATTCTGGACAGGAATGAAAAACTGTTTTTT.

Many counts were recorded for this clonotype. The chain carries TRBV11-2 and TRBJ2-7, with TRBD1 matching 7 bases. The V gene's germline CDR1 is SGHAT and CDR2 FQNNGV. The length of the CDR3 is 14 residues. The J segment lost 4 bases and the V segment lost 4 bases, leaving 7 bases of the junction unmatched. The CDR3 reads CASSSRDRTYEQYF. Written as DNA, the CDR3 is TGTGCCAGCAGCTCCCGGGACAGAACTTACGAGCAGTACTTC.

This clonotype was found many times. The chain has TRBV7-3 and TRBJ2-1; D unresolved. Trimming cost V 4 bases and J 6 bases, with 13 bases left between them. From germline, CDR1 is SGHTA and CDR2 FQGTGA. The CDR3 totals 14 residues. Here the CDR3 reads CASSSGPAGNEQFF. The CDR3 DNA follows: TGTGCCAGCAGCTCAGGACCCGCCGGCAATGAGCAGTTCTTC.

The V gene is TRBV4-1, the J gene TRBJ1-2, with TRBD1 as a possible D gene (5 bases). Germline loops: CDR1 MGHRA, CDR2 YSYEKL. Trimming cost V 0 bases and J 6 bases, with 17 bases left between them. This CDR3 region has 16 residues. The CDR3 coding sequence is TGCGCCAGCAGCCAAGAGCCACTCGGGGCACCTAATGGCTACACCTTC. This translates into CASSQEPLGAPNGYTF.

In this sample, this clonotype turned up many times. This sequence joins TRBV6-1 and TRBJ1-1; TRBD1 agrees at 8 bases. This CDR3 comprises 14 residues. The germline CDR1 and CDR2 sequences are MNHNS and SASEGT. V shed 3 bases and J 3 bases; nucleotides not matched to a gene: 3. CDR3 in amino acids: CASSDRTGYTEAFF. The CDR3 DNA follows: TGTGCCAGCAGTGACCGGACAGGGTACACTGAAGCTTTCTTT.

V gene TRBV29-1 combines with J gene TRBJ1-5; tentative D call: TRBD2 (7 bases). The J call is doubtful: the DNA matches TRBJ2-3 better. In germline, CDR1 is SQVTM, CDR2 ANQGSEA. There are 15 residues in the CDR3. The CDR3 loop reads CSVGEGGGRNQPQYF. The CDR3 bases are TGCAGCGTTGGAGAGGGGGGGGGTAGGAATCAGCCCCAGTATTTT.

This clonotype came up a few times. V usage is TRBV20-1 and J usage is TRBJ2-1; 11 bases align to TRBD2. CDR3 length: 15 residues. V lost 6 bases to trimming and J lost 4 bases; unmatched junction nucleotides: 8. Germline CDR1 DFQATT, CDR2 SNEGSKA (reference sequence). CDR3 loop: CSAASGRTQYNEQFF. CDR3 DNA sequence: TGCAGTGCGGCTAGCGGGAGGACGCAGTACAATGAGCAGTTCTTC.

In this sample, this clonotype turned up a few times. The rearrangement links TRBV19 to TRBJ2-1, with 8 positions matching TRBD1. The germline gives CDR1 LNHDA, CDR2 SQIVND (reference sequence). The CDR3 consists of 15 residues. Trimming removed 6 bases from V and 1 base from J; junction bases left unmatched: 5. The CDR3 coding sequence is TGTGCCAGTAGCATGGACAGGGCTTCCTACAATGAGCAGTTCTTC. This gives the protein CASSMDRASYNEQFF.

In this sample, this clonotype turned up a few times. The chain employs TRBV6-2 or TRBV6-3 and TRBJ2-2, with D possibly being TRBD2 (5 bases). Per germline, CDR1 MNHEY and CDR2 SVGEGT. The CDR3 consists of 16 residues. Trimming removed 10 bases from V and 4 bases from J, with 22 bases in between. The CDR3 coding sequence is TGTGCCACCACACCCCTGAGGGCTGTGGGCACCGGGGAGCTGTTTTTT. It translates to CATTPLRAVGTGELFF.

In this sample, this clonotype turned up a few times. The genes are TRBV2 and TRBJ2-3; unclear D gene. Germline CDR1 reads SNHLY; CDR2 reads FYNNEI. The ends were cut back, 7 bases at V and 4 bases at J, with 6 bases in the middle. The CDR3 loop spans 11 amino acids. The CDR3 region is CASKRADTQYF. The CDR3, as DNA: TGTGCCAGCAAACGTGCAGATACGCAGTATTTT.

This clonotype has at least ten counts. This sequence joins TRBV12-3 or TRBV12-4 and TRBJ2-1; 7 bases agree with TRBD2. The CDR3 has 16 amino acids. The junction had 14 bases not matched to a gene; V was cut back by 3 bases and J by 9 bases. CDR3 sequence: CASSFSGGEGRGEQFF. The CDR3 DNA follows: TGTGCCAGCAGTTTTAGTGGGGGGGAGGGCAGAGGTGAGCAGTTCTTC.

Note on this clonotype: This could be a read error, since a much larger clone is one nucleotide away. The chain links TRBV7-2 to TRBJ2-1; D is undetermined. The germline CDR1 and CDR2 sequences are SGHTA and FQGNSA. The CDR3 is 13 amino acids. Here the CDR3 DNA reads TGTGCCAGCAGCCCGGAGTCGTACAATGAGCAGATCTTC. The encoded protein is CASSPESYNEQIF.

This clonotype was counted at least ten times. V gene TRBV12-3 or TRBV12-4 combines with J gene TRBJ2-1; no firm D call. The CDR3 sequence is 13 residues long. V lost 6 bases, J lost 6 bases, and 12 bases lay in between. The CDR3 loop reads CASSLSSVNEQFF. Here the CDR3 DNA reads TGTGCCAGCAGCCTCTCGTCCGTCAATGAGCAGTTCTTC.

The chain carries TRBV10-3 and TRBJ2-7; D ambiguous. Germline assignment: CDR1 ENHRY and CDR2 SYGVKD. This CDR3 is built from 13 residues. V was pared by 2 bases and J by 2 bases, with 7 bases between. For the CDR3, the DNA is TGTGCCATCAGTGAGAGTATCGCCTACGAGCAGTACTTC. Translation: CAISESIAYEQYF.

This clonotype was counted many times. This chain joins TRBV7-2 and TRBJ1-6; TRBD1 aligns across 7 bases. V lost 4 bases, J lost 2 bases, and 2 bases stayed unmatched. Germline loops: CDR1 SGHTA, CDR2 FQGNSA. This CDR3 is 15 amino acids long. CDR3 amino acids: CASSWTGPYNSPLHF. CDR3 bases: TGTGCCAGCAGCTGGACAGGACCCTATAATTCACCCCTCCACTTT.

This clonotype has at least ten counts. This chain links TRBV7-2 with TRBJ2-7, with D possibly TRBD1 on 5 matching bases. The V and J ends lost 3 bases and 6 bases respectively, with 21 bases between them. Germline values: CDR1 SGHTA, CDR2 FQGNSA. The CDR3 extends over 16 amino acids. Written as DNA, the CDR3 is TGTGCCAGCAGCTTGGGCGTTGCGGCAGGGCAAGGCGAGCAGTACTTC. It codes for CASSLGVAAGQGEQYF.

The V call is TRBV11-2, the J call TRBJ1-6; no firm D call. Trimming pared 5 bases from V and 7 bases from J, leaving 15 bases between. CDR1 is SGHAT, CDR2 FQNNGV, per germline. CDR3 length: 15 amino acids. CDR3 protein: CASSPSGVINSPLHF. The CDR3 nucleotides are TGTGCCAGCAGCCCCTCCGGGGTTATAAATTCACCCCTCCACTTT.

This clonotype was observed at least ten times. V is TRBV20-1 and J is TRBJ2-5, with D perhaps given as TRBD1 or TRBD2 (5 bases each). The length of the CDR3 is 15 residues. V was clipped by 6 bases and J by 2 bases, with 19 bases between them. Per the germline V gene, CDR1 is DFQATT and CDR2 is SNEGSKA (reference sequence). The CDR3 loop reads CSAVGRLGPQETQYF. As DNA, the CDR3 is TGCAGTGCCGTGGGTCGACTGGGACCGCAAGAGACCCAGTACTTC.

Ten or more counts support this clonotype. The CDR3 reads CASSWGTSGGSRETQYF. CDR3 nucleotides: TGTGCCAGCAGCTGGGGGACTAGCGGGGGGTCTCGAGAGACCCAGTACTTC. The rearrangement joins TRBV7-2 to TRBJ2-5, with 15 bases aligning to TRBD2. Germline V CDR1 and CDR2: SGHTA, FQGNSA. The CDR3 has 17 residues. V trimming: 4 bases; J trimming: 4 bases; junction bases outside the gene matches: 7.

The chain combines TRBV10-3 with TRBJ1-1; no reliable D call. Germline CDR1 and CDR2: ENHRY and SYGVKD. This CDR3 has 14 amino acids. Deletions cut 3 bases from V and 1 base from J, with 9 bases between. The CDR3: CAISDKAANTEAFF. The CDR3 nucleotides are TGTGCCATCAGTGATAAGGCAGCGAACACTGAAGCTTTCTTT.

This clonotype was seen more than once but under ten times. The V call is TRBV28, the J call TRBJ2-5, with 9 positions matching TRBD2. The CDR3 runs 14 residues. V was pared by 6 bases and J by 5 bases, with 7 bases of the junction left unmatched. Germline lookup yields CDR1 MDHEN and CDR2 SYDVKM. For the CDR3, the DNA is TGTGCCAGCAGGGCGGGAGGGCTCTGGGAGACCCAGTACTTC. It encodes CASRAGGLWETQYF.

The chain carries TRBV7-2 and TRBJ1-1; D gene ambiguous. The CDR3 contains 13 residues. Deletions cut 5 bases from V and 10 bases from J, with 17 bases between. Germline V gene lookup returns CDR1 SGHTA and CDR2 FQGNSA. The CDR3 spells CASSPPRGIGAFF. The CDR3 DNA reads TGTGCCAGCAGCCCCCCCCGCGGGATAGGAGCTTTCTTT.

The chain couples TRBV5-4 to TRBJ2-1; 9 bases align to TRBD1. The CDR3 loop spans 15 amino acids. CDR1 and CDR2 (germline): SGHNT, YYREEE (reference sequence). V dropped 4 bases and J dropped 9; count of bases not matched to a gene: 11. The CDR3 is CASSPRDRDEAEQFF. The CDR3 DNA reads as TGTGCCAGCAGCCCCCGGGACAGGGATGAGGCTGAGCAGTTCTTC.

This clonotype was recorded a few times. V usage is TRBV19 and J usage is TRBJ2-2; weak D call: TRBD1 (6 bases). The CDR3 spans 14 residues. Between the trimmed V and J ends, which lost 5 bases and 4 bases, there was a span of 11 bases. Germline values: CDR1 LNHDA, CDR2 SQIVND (reference sequence). The CDR3 reads CASSAGEFTGELFF. CDR3 nucleotide sequence: TGTGCCAGTAGTGCAGGGGAGTTCACCGGGGAGCTGTTTTTT. The complete variable domain, with remaining parts taken from reference TRBV19 and TRBJ2-2, reads DGGITQSPKYLFRKEGQNVTLSCEQNLNHDAMYWYRQDPGQGLRLIYYSQIVNDFQKGDIAEGYSVSREKKESFPLTVTSAQKNPTAFYLCASSAGEFTGELFFGEGSRLTVL.

V and J are TRBV6-4 and TRBJ1-6; possibly TRBD1 for D (5 bases). Germline V gene data show CDR1 as MRHNA and CDR2 as SNTAGT. The CDR3 consists of 14 residues. Deletions cut 0 bases from V and 7 bases from J, with 7 bases between. The CDR3 DNA reads as TGTGCCAGCAGTGACTCTGGGGCCAATTCACCCCTCCACTTT. Protein product: CASSDSGANSPLHF.

The J gene is TRBJ1-2, the V gene TRBV20-1, with 11 nucleotides matching TRBD1. The germline V gene encodes CDR1 DFQATT and CDR2 SNEGSKA (reference sequence). The CDR3 loop spans 14 amino acids. V trimming: 1 base; J trimming: 2 bases; junction bases outside the gene matches: 0. The CDR3 DNA reads as TGCAGTGCTAGAGGGGACAGGGGGAACTATGGCTACACCTTC. It encodes CSARGDRGNYGYTF.

The chain uses TRBV11-2 and TRBJ2-3, with unresolved D. The V end lost 3 bases, the J end lost 7 bases, and 8 bases lay between the germline ends. CDR3 size: 12 residues. Germline V gives CDR1 SGHAT, CDR2 FQNNGV. The CDR3 DNA sequence: TGTGCCAGCAGCTTGTCCTCGTATACGCAGTATTTT. Amino acid sequence: CASSLSSYTQYF.